The 4 T cell receptor beta chains presented below share a single source sample, sequenced in a study of technical replicates of blood from a few donors. Profiled with immunoSEQ multiplex PCR; TCRdb holds only in-frame clones, not every one. The table records more than 60,000 clones, around 87% of them present only once. The specimen sequenced was PBMCs. All receptors derive from a human donor in good health. Some clones in this sample may be carry-over from other donors' samples.

The chain joins TRBV6-5 to TRBJ1-2, with D possibly matching TRBD1 (5 bases). The CDR3 is made up of 15 amino acids. Trimming stripped 0 bases from V and 0 bases from J, with 8 bases between. Germline V gene sequence: CDR1 MNHEY, CDR2 SVGAGI. As DNA, the CDR3 is TGTGCCAGCAGTTACTCAGGGGCCTCTAACTATGGCTACACCTTC. Translating gives CASSYSGASNYGYTF.

The chain carries TRBV30 and TRBJ2-1; weak D call: TRBD1 (6 bases). V gave up 2 bases and J gave up 7 bases, with 6 bases separating them. CDR1 GTSNPN and CDR2 SVGIG come from the germline V gene (reference sequence). The CDR3 is 11 amino acids. The CDR3 region is CAWSRGNEQFF. In DNA form, the CDR3 reads TGTGCCTGGAGTAGGGGGAATGAGCAGTTCTTC.

This clone has a single count. The chain couples TRBV7-2 to TRBJ2-1, with a possible D match to TRBD2 (6 bases). V was clipped by 5 bases and J by 5 bases, with 13 bases between them. Germline V gene sequence: CDR1 SGHTA, CDR2 FQGNSA. The CDR3 totals 14 residues. CDR3 sequence reads: CASSHAGLNNEQFF. The CDR3 DNA reads as TGTGCCAGCAGCCACGCAGGACTAAACAATGAGCAGTTCTTC.

This clone has only one observation. The chain employs TRBV12-5 and TRBJ1-2; D call uncertain. The V and J ends lost 2 bases and 8 bases respectively, with 6 bases between them. The germline CDR1 and CDR2 sequences are LGHNT and FRNRAP. The CDR3 is 11 amino acids. The CDR3 coding sequence is TGTGCTAGTGGTTTGAACACCGGCTACACCTTC. Translation gives CASGLNTGYTF.